This TCR beta chain was retrieved from a study of blood T cell repertoires in COVID-19. Study-wide context: Samples came from the United States, Italy and Spain, spanning acute and convalescent COVID-19.

Germline assignment: CDR1 SQVTM and CDR2 ANQGSEA. V was clipped by 6 bases and J by 4 bases, with 12 bases between them. The CDR3 sequence is 13 residues long. In the authors' workflow: Reference gene primer amplification gave nucleated cell count estimates. Clones were read by immunoSEQ multiplex PCR, and TCRdb kept only the in-frame ones, dropping some. Clone size and the V and J calls come from that table; the DNA yielded D and trimming. The sample comprises 230,000 or so clones, roughly 87% of which are singletons, and less than 5% rests with the top ten. This clone was found a few times. The gene calls are TRBV29-1 and TRBJ2-2; maybe TRBD2 (6 bases). The origin of this receptor is a middle-aged woman who had recovered from COVID-19. The sequencing input was peripheral blood. Here the CDR3 DNA reads TGCAGCGTCATAACCGGGGGCACCGGGGAGCTGTTTTTT. It encodes CSVITGGTGELFF.